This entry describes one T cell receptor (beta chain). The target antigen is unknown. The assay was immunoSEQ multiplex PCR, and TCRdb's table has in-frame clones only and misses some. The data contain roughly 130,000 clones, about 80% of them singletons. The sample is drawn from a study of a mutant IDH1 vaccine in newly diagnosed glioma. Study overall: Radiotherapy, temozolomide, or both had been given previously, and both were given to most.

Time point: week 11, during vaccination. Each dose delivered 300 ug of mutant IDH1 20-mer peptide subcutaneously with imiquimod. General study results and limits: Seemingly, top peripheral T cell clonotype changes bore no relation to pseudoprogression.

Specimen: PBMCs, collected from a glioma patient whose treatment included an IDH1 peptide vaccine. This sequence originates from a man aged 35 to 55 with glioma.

The CDR3 DNA follows: TGTGCCAGCAGCCAAGAGGTCGCGGGAGTTTCCGACAATGAGCAGTTCTTC. Translated: CASSQEVAGVSDNEQFF. V and J are TRBV4-2 and TRBJ2-1; 7 bases are shared with TRBD2. V shed 0 bases, J shed 5 bases, and the junction held 10 bases outside the gene matches. The germline gives CDR1 LGHNA, CDR2 YNFKEQ. The CDR3 totals 17 residues.